This T cell receptor (beta chain) was captured in a study of CD8 T cells in Susac syndrome. Findings of the study overall: Clonal expansion was present among Susac CD8+ cells. This expansion reached its peak in TEMRA cells and in active patients.

The CDR3 has 13 residues. Per the germline V gene, CDR1 is SQVTM and CDR2 is ANQGSEA. Trimming at V came to 7 bases and at J to 4 bases, leaving 2 bases not matched to a gene. Random hexamers were used to reverse transcribe an amount of about 0.5 to 1 ug RNA. TCRdb reanalysed the immunoSEQ multiplex PCR reads using MiXCR and keeps one entry per CDR3 protein. The sample carries 130,000 or so distinct CDR3 sequences, over 90% recorded once. Turning to this clonotype: Its specificity is unknown.

Material: CD8+ T cells from PBMCs. V gene TRBV29-1 combines with J gene TRBJ2-2; 11 positions agree with TRBD1. The clonotype comes from a human donor with Susac syndrome. The CDR3 here is CSGTGGSTGELFF. As DNA, the CDR3 is TGCAGCGGGACAGGGGGCTCCACCGGGGAGCTGTTTTTT.